The clone carrying this T cell receptor (beta chain) has a single count. This sample was taken from a study of shared clonotypes between healthy human individuals. Sequencing used immunoSEQ multiplex PCR; TCRdb keeps in-frame clones, though not all of them. The sample shows 2,100,000 or so clones, about 94% of them seen only once. The sequenced sample consisted of naive CD4+ T cells sorted from blood. Indicated subset: CD45RA+ positively selected. The origin of this receptor is a man in his late teens or twenties in good health.

CDR3 nucleotides: TGTGCCAGCTCAAAAACTTTTAGGAGTGGCAATCAGCCCCAGCATTTT. Translating it yields CASSKTFRSGNQPQHF. This chain uses TRBV4-2 with TRBJ1-5; no clear D. Trimming stripped 8 bases from V and 2 bases from J, with 19 bases between. Germline V gene sequence: CDR1 LGHNA, CDR2 YNFKEQ. The CDR3 is 16 amino acids.